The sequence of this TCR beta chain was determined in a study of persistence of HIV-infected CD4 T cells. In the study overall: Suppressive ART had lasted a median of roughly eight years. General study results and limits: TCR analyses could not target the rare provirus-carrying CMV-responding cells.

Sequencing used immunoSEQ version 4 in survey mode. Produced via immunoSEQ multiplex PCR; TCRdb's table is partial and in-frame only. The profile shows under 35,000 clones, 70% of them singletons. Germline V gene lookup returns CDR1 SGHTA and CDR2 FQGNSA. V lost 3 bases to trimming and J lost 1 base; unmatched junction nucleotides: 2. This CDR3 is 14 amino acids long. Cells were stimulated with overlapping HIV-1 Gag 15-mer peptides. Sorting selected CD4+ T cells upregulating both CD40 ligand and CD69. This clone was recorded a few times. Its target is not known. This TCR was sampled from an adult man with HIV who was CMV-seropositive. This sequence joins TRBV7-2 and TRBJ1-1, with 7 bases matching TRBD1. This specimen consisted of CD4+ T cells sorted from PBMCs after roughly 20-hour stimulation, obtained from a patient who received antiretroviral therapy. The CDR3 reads CASSLGQWNTEAFF. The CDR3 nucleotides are TGTGCCAGCAGCTTGGGACAGTGGAACACTGAAGCTTTCTTT.